This is a list of T cell receptor beta chains from one sample in a study of regulatory T cells in long-lasting Graves disease. One entry per CDR3 protein results from TCRdb running MiXCR on the multiplex PCR reads. The table lists roughly 400,000 distinct CDR3 sequences, about 15% of them singletons. The data were also submitted as part of a second study, on T cells in Graves' hyperthyroidism and ophthalmopathy.

Source: peripheral blood mononuclear cells (PBMCs), taken at new diagnosis, from a patient treated with antithyroid drugs. The receptors here all came from a woman in her thirties or forties with Graves disease. CDR3s include the opening cysteine and the closing phenylalanine or tryptophan. Each record gives: J gene, V gene, clone size, D gene, CDR3 protein, CDR3 DNA. D genes are given only for firm matches. Where a row states a size, it is once, few, many or the class of an expanded clone; other rows omit it.

>TRBJ1-1|TRBV27|many|.
CASSKGQLYTEAFF
TGTGCCAGCAGTAAGGGACAACTGTACACTGAAGCTTTCTTT
>TRBJ2-7|TRBV4-3|.|TRBD1
CASSQDLVRGTGYSYEQYF
TGCGCCAGCAGCCAAGATTTAGTACGAGGGACAGGGTACTCCTACGAGCAGTACTTC
>TRBJ2-4|TRBV5-1|few|.
CASSPGVRDKNIQYF
TGCGCCAGCAGCCCGGGCGTCAGGGATAAAAACATTCAGTACTTC
>TRBJ2-3|TRBV29-1|many|.
CSVDRAGASTDTQYF
TGCAGCGTTGACCGGGCAGGGGCAAGCACAGATACGCAGTATTTT
>TRBJ1-4|TRBV20-1|many|.
CSALPHLGRPEKLFF
TGCAGTGCTCTACCCCATCTGGGGCGGCCTGAAAAACTGTTTTTT
>TRBJ2-7|TRBV10-3|many|TRBD2
CATRTSGGYEQYF
TGTGCCACGCGTACTAGCGGGGGCTACGAGCAGTACTTC
>TRBJ1-1|TRBV5-4|few|.
CASSLPGRANTEAFF
TGTGCCAGCAGCTTACCGGGACGGGCGAACACTGAAGCTTTCTTT
>TRBJ2-1|TRBV6-2/TRBV6-3|many|.
CASRPRPGSYNEQFF
TGTGCCAGCAGGCCCCGTCCGGGATCCTACAATGAGCAGTTCTTC
>TRBJ2-1|TRBV3-1|many|.
CASSPGAESYNEQFF
TGTGCCAGCAGCCCGGGGGCGGAATCATACAATGAGCAGTTCTTC
>TRBJ2-7|TRBV2|many|.
CASSLAGPYEQYF
TGTGCCAGCAGCTTAGCCGGGCCCTACGAGCAGTACTTC
>TRBJ2-3|TRBV10-3|many|.
CAISDGGKSTDTQYF
TGTGCCATCAGTGACGGCGGGAAGAGCACAGATACGCAGTATTTT
>TRBJ2-7|TRBV30|many|TRBD2
CAWSVNAVAGDEQYF
TGTGCCTGGAGTGTAAATGCTGTAGCGGGAGACGAGCAGTACTTC
>TRBJ1-5|TRBV18|few|TRBD1
CASSPGQLNQPQHF
TGTGCCAGCTCACCGGGACAGCTTAATCAGCCCCAGCATTTT
>TRBJ2-2|TRBV9|few|TRBD2
CASSVDWTSVTGELFF
TGTGCCAGCAGCGTAGATTGGACTAGCGTAACCGGGGAGCTGTTTTTT
>TRBJ2-1|TRBV12-3/TRBV12-4|few|TRBD2
CASSSLLASGAYNEQFF
TGTGCCAGCAGTTCCCTCCTCGCCAGCGGGGCTTACAATGAGCAGTTCTTC
>TRBJ2-2|TRBV7-2|many|.
CASSPAENTGELFF
TGTGCCAGCAGCCCCGCGGAGAACACCGGGGAGCTGTTTTTT
>TRBJ2-3|TRBV13|many|.
CASSPRGRLTQYF
TGTGCCAGCAGTCCCCGGGGTCGACTCACGCAGTATTTT
>TRBJ2-6|TRBV28|many|.
CASSSQGPTANVLTF
TGTGCCAGCAGTTCCCAGGGACCAACGGCCAACGTCCTGACTTTC
>TRBJ1-1|TRBV12-3/TRBV12-4|.|.
CASSFGEVGTEAFF
TGTGCCAGCAGTTTCGGAGAAGTGGGCACTGAAGCTTTCTTT
>TRBJ2-1|TRBV7-2|many|.
CASSPYLLNEQFF
TGTGCCAGCAGCCCCTATCTCTTGAATGAGCAGTTCTTC
>TRBJ1-3|TRBV11-2|.|.
CASSSPPSGNTIYF
TGTGCCAGCAGCTCGCCCCCCTCTGGAAACACCATATATTTT
>TRBJ2-7|TRBV9|many|.
CASSVGPDESYEQYF
TGTGCCAGCAGCGTAGGACCGGACGAGTCCTACGAGCAGTACTTC
>TRBJ2-2|TRBV20-1|.|.
CSARLTQGREANTGELFF
TGCAGTGCTAGACTGACCCAGGGTCGGGAAGCTAACACCGGGGAGCTGTTTTTT
>TRBJ2-2|TRBV11-3|many|TRBD1
CASSSVDRDTGELFF
TGTGCCAGCAGCTCAGTGGACAGGGACACCGGGGAGCTGTTTTTT
>TRBJ2-3|TRBV12-3/TRBV12-4|many|.
CASSFSAGSTDTQYF
TGTGCCAGCAGTTTTTCGGCAGGGTCCACAGATACGCAGTATTTT
>TRBJ2-2|TRBV24-1|many|.
CATSDLITPNTGELFF
TGTGCCACCAGTGATTTGATCACCCCGAACACCGGGGAGCTGTTTTTT
>TRBJ2-3|TRBV27|.|.
CASSHGATDTQYF
TGTGCCAGCAGCCATGGAGCGACAGATACGCAGTATTTT
>TRBJ2-7|TRBV12-3/TRBV12-4|many|TRBD2
CASSLRPSGAKQYF
TGTGCCAGCAGTTTAAGGCCAAGCGGGGCCAAACAGTACTTC
>TRBJ2-3|TRBV18|few|.
CASSPGFKRKRPQTHTDTQYF
TGTGCCAGCTCACCAGGTTTTAAGCGGAAAAGGCCCCAAACGCACACAGATACGCAGTATTTT
>TRBJ1-5|TRBV7-2|many|TRBD1
CASSPGQVPSNQPQHF
TGTGCCAGCAGCCCGGGACAGGTTCCTAGCAATCAGCCCCAGCATTTT
>TRBJ2-7|TRBV2|many|.
CASSERNEQYF
TGTGCCAGCAGTGAAAGAAACGAGCAGTACTTC
>TRBJ1-3|TRBV6-5|many|TRBD1
CASSSGQGAAGNTIYF
TGTGCCAGCAGTTCCGGACAGGGGGCTGCTGGAAACACCATATATTTT
>TRBJ2-2|TRBV12-3/TRBV12-4|many|.
CASSLSGGRTGELFF
TGTGCCAGCAGCCTTTCAGGAGGAAGGACCGGGGAGCTGTTTTTT
>TRBJ2-3|TRBV6-2/TRBV6-3|.|TRBD2
CASSYGASGRADTQYF
TGTGCCAGCAGTTACGGGGCTAGCGGGAGGGCAGATACGCAGTATTTT
>TRBJ2-1|TRBV28|.|.
CASSSTRLKYNEQFF
TGTGCCAGCAGTTCGACTAGGTTGAAGTACAATGAGCAGTTCTTC
>TRBJ1-2|TRBV7-9|few|TRBD1
CASSFTGGSNGYTF
TGTGCCAGCAGCTTTACAGGGGGAAGCAATGGCTACACCTTC
>TRBJ2-5|TRBV20-1|many|.
CSARDDEETQYF
TGCAGTGCTAGAGATGATGAGGAGACCCAGTACTTC
>TRBJ2-7|TRBV6-1|many|TRBD1
CASSRTGTGDGEQYF
TGTGCCAGCAGCCGAACCGGGACAGGGGACGGCGAGCAGTACTTC
>TRBJ1-1|TRBV7-8|many|.
CASSLWLRTVNTEAFF
TGTGCCAGCAGCTTATGGTTAAGGACAGTGAACACTGAAGCTTTCTTT
>TRBJ2-1|TRBV10-3|few|.
CAISEGHEQFF
TGTGCCATCAGTGAAGGGCATGAGCAGTTCTTC
>TRBJ1-1|TRBV28|.|.
CASSPPGEAFF
TGTGCCAGCAGTCCCCCGGGGGAAGCTTTCTTT
>TRBJ2-2|TRBV24-1|many|TRBD1
CATSRTGDNTGELFF
TGTGCCACCAGCCGGACAGGGGACAACACCGGGGAGCTGTTTTTT
>TRBJ1-1|TRBV7-9|few|TRBD1
CASSLRRQGPINTEAFF
TGTGCCAGCAGCTTACGCAGACAGGGGCCGATCAACACTGAAGCTTTCTTT
>TRBJ2-1|TRBV20-1|few|TRBD1
CSANRGVPYNEQFF
TGTAGTGCAAACAGGGGCGTCCCCTACAATGAGCAGTTCTTC
>TRBJ2-1|TRBV20-1|many|TRBD2
CSAAPTSLNEQFF
TGCAGTGCTGCCCCGACTAGCCTCAATGAGCAGTTCTTC
>TRBJ2-7|TRBV27|few|TRBD1
CSSGTGPYEQYF
TGTTCAAGCGGGACAGGGCCCTACGAGCAGTACTTC
>TRBJ1-2|TRBV18|many|.
CASSPSGPDNYGYTF
TGTGCCAGCTCACCTTCAGGGCCCGATAACTATGGCTACACCTTC
>TRBJ2-7|TRBV18|many|TRBD2
CASSPSSGRGSSYEQYF
TGTGCCAGCTCACCATCTTCCGGGAGGGGTAGCTCCTACGAGCAGTACTTC